The next 22 T cell receptor beta chains were all read from a single sample in a study of OX40 agonist ivuxolimab in advanced cancers. This table comes from immunoSEQ multiplex PCR, and its TCRdb copy is limited to in-frame clones, with some not included. The sample holds around 56,000 clones, approximately 88% seen once. The sample in question was CD4+ or CD8+ T cells sorted from blood, obtained in a trial of the OX40 agonist ivuxolimab. These TCRs come from an adult with an advanced solid tumor such as melanoma, head and neck, liver or kidney cancer.

The chain uses TRBV18 and TRBJ1-2, with 7 positions matching TRBD1. Germline V gene data show CDR1 as KGHSH and CDR2 as LQKENI. This CDR3 contains 13 residues. Losses at the gene ends were 8 bases for V and 0 bases for J; bases not matched to a gene: 3. CDR3 sequence (DNA): TGTGCCAGCCACAGGGGCTCTAACTATGGCTACACCTTC. It specifies CASHRGSNYGYTF.

The rearrangement links TRBV7-9 to TRBJ1-1; 12 positions agree with TRBD1. V lost 6 bases, J lost 5 bases, and 13 bases stayed unmatched. Germline V gives CDR1 SEHNR, CDR2 FQNEAQ (reference sequence). The CDR3 sequence is 17 residues long. This chain's CDR3 is CASRPLGQGASGTEAFF. As DNA, the CDR3 is TGTGCCAGCAGGCCCCTGGGACAGGGGGCGTCGGGGACTGAAGCTTTCTTT.

Comment on this clone: The junction and the germline gene differ at one end; a read error may be behind it. The genes are TRBV6-5 and TRBJ1-1, with unresolved D. The CDR3 loop spans 11 amino acids. CDR1 MNHEY and CDR2 SVGAGI come from the germline V gene. In nucleotides, the CDR3 is TGTGCCAGCAGTTACGGGCTAACGACGAAGTTT. It translates to CASSYGLTTKF.

For the CDR3, the DNA is TGTGCCAGCAGCGTAGACGGACGGAAGTACAATGAGCAGTTCTTC. This translates into CASSVDGRKYNEQFF. This sequence joins TRBV9 and TRBJ2-1; D remains ambiguous. CDR3 length: 15 residues. With 0 bases removed from V and 4 bases from J, the gap between germline ends came to 11 bases. Germline loops: CDR1 SGDLS, CDR2 YYNGEE. The full variable domain, in which reference TRBV9 and TRBJ2-1 provide the parts outside the CDR3, is DSGVTQTPKHLITATGQRVTLRCSPRSGDLSVYWYQQSLDQGLQFLIQYYNGEERAKGNILERFSAQQFPDLHSELNLSSLELGDSALYFCASSVDGRKYNEQFFGPGTRLTVL.

The rearrangement joins TRBV18 to TRBJ2-7, with 9 bases that match TRBD2. This CDR3 contains 14 residues. Trimming took 2 bases from V and 2 from J; bases not matched to a gene: 1. Germline V gives CDR1 KGHSH, CDR2 LQKENI. The CDR3 nucleotides are TGTGCCAGCTCACCAGGACTAGCGCCCTACGAGCAGTACGTC. Translating it yields CASSPGLAPYEQYV.

The chain uses TRBV4-1 and TRBJ1-3; D unclear. The CDR3 contains 14 residues. Germline-derived CDR1 and CDR2 are MGHRA and YSYEKL. Trimming left V 3 bases short and J 0 bases short, with 6 bases between. CDR3 amino acids: CASSQLGSGNTIYF. The CDR3 bases are TGCGCCAGCAGCCAGCTGGGCTCTGGAAACACCATATATTTT.

The V and J genes are TRBV2 and TRBJ2-2; TRBD2 might be the D (5 bases). There are 14 residues in the CDR3. Germline lookup yields CDR1 SNHLY and CDR2 FYNNEI. The germline V and J ends were trimmed by 6 bases and 4 bases, with 12 bases remaining between them. The CDR3 region has the DNA TGTGCCAGCAGCGACCTCCGGGGCACCGGGGAGCTGTTTTTT. The encoded protein is CASSDLRGTGELFF.

This chain uses TRBV28 with TRBJ2-2; a possible D gene is TRBD1 (5 bases). This CDR3 spans 15 amino acids. Germline V CDR1 and CDR2: MDHEN, SYDVKM. Trimming stripped 0 bases from V and 2 bases from J, with 7 bases between. CDR3 sequence (DNA): TGTGCCAGCAGTTTATGGCAGGGAAACACCGGGGAGCTGTTTTTT. Its translation: CASSLWQGNTGELFF.

The gene calls are TRBV9 and TRBJ1-4, with a tentative D call TRBD1 (5 bases). Per germline, CDR1 SGDLS and CDR2 YYNGEE. The germline V and J ends were trimmed by 0 bases and 8 bases, with 14 bases remaining between them. The CDR3 extends over 15 amino acids. The CDR3 nucleotides are TGTGCCAGCAGCGTAGACGGGACCCTGCACGAAAAACTGTTTTTT. Protein product: CASSVDGTLHEKLFF.

The chain employs TRBV9 and TRBJ2-2; possible D gene TRBD1, 5 bases. The V end lost 0 bases, the J end lost 6 bases, and 12 bases lay between the germline ends. The CDR3 has 15 residues. Germline-derived CDR1 and CDR2 are SGDLS and YYNGEE. In nucleotides, the CDR3 is TGTGCCAGCAGCGTAGAAGGCAGGGTTGCCGGGGAGCTGTTTTTT. Translated: CASSVEGRVAGELFF.

The chain recombines TRBV21-1 with TRBJ2-7; the table's TRBD2 call for D was not verified on the DNA. TRBV21-1 is assigned pseudogene status. The CDR3 extends over 19 amino acids. The CDR3 loop is CASSPRPGTSGGPVYEQYV. The DNA for the CDR3 is TGTGCCAGCAGCCCCCGTCCCGGGACTAGCGGGGGGCCGGTCTACGAGCAGTACGTC.

This chain uses TRBV7-3 with TRBJ2-3, with 9 bases aligning to TRBD2. The CDR3 runs 16 residues. J was trimmed by 2 bases and V by 2 bases; bases with no gene match: 5. Germline CDR1 SGHTA, CDR2 FQGTGA. The CDR3 sequence: CASSLAAGGNTDTQYF. CDR3 coding DNA: TGTGCCAGCAGCTTAGCGGCGGGAGGGAACACAGATACGCAGTATTTT.

The rearrangement links TRBV7-8 to TRBJ2-3, with 8 bases identical to TRBD2. The V gene end was trimmed by 4 bases and the J gene end by 5 bases; junction bases not matched to a gene: 23. The germline gives CDR1 SGHVS, CDR2 FQNEAQ. CDR3 length: 20 amino acids. This CDR3 is CASSSPDGAGAPLGVDTQYF. The CDR3 coding sequence is TGTGCCAGCAGCTCTCCCGACGGAGCGGGGGCCCCCCTTGGAGTAGATACGCAGTATTTT.

The chain couples TRBV9 to TRBJ1-3; TRBD1 matches 7 bases. The CDR3 is made up of 16 amino acids. V shed 0 bases, J shed 0 bases, and the junction held 3 bases outside the gene matches. CDR1 and CDR2 from the germline V gene are SGDLS and YYNGEE. For the CDR3, the DNA is TGTGCCAGCAGCGTAGCCAGGGGGTCCTCTGGAAACACCATATATTTT. This gives the protein CASSVARGSSGNTIYF. Supplemented by reference TRBV9 and TRBJ1-3, the full variable domain reads DSGVTQTPKHLITATGQRVTLRCSPRSGDLSVYWYQQSLDQGLQFLIQYYNGEERAKGNILERFSAQQFPDLHSELNLSSLELGDSALYFCASSVARGSSGNTIYFGEGSWLTVV.

This chain joins TRBV27 and TRBJ2-7, with TRBD2 identical over 9 bases. This CDR3 comprises 14 residues. The trim removed 7 bases at V and 5 bases at J, leaving 9 bases unmatched. Germline V gene sequence: CDR1 MNHEY, CDR2 SMNVEV (reference sequence). CDR3 region: CASTKGSGSHEQYF. CDR3 DNA: TGTGCCAGCACCAAAGGTAGCGGGAGCCACGAGCAGTACTTC.

Concerning this clone: Distinct nucleotide sequences in the sample also encode this CDR3. V is TRBV9 and J is TRBJ2-3; D gene uncertain. This CDR3 spans 11 amino acids. Germline CDR1 and CDR2: SGDLS and YYNGEE. Trimming took off 0 bases at V and 6 bases at J, with 2 bases between the two ends. The CDR3 DNA reads TGTGCCAGCAGCGTAGCGGATACGCAGTATTTT. This sequence encodes CASSVADTQYF.

The chain joins TRBV7-2 to TRBJ2-7, with D unclear. The CDR3 has 16 amino acids. Germline V gene sequence: CDR1 SGHTA, CDR2 FQGNSA. Trimming stripped 6 bases from V and 4 bases from J, with 22 bases between. CDR3 sequence (DNA): TGTGCCAGCAGTCAGACGGGCTATGCATTTGTTTACGAGCAGTACTTC. This encodes CASSQTGYAFVYEQYF.

The rearrangement joins TRBV7-9 to TRBJ2-7; D not resolved. CDR1 and CDR2 (germline): SEHNR, FQNEAQ (reference sequence). The CDR3 spans 12 residues. V was trimmed by 5 bases and J by 3 bases, leaving 8 bases between them. The chain's CDR3 is CASSHTSYEQYF. The CDR3 coding sequence is TGTGCCAGCAGCCATACAAGCTACGAGCAGTACTTC.

V usage is TRBV7-2 and J usage is TRBJ2-1; 9 bases agree with TRBD2. V lost 1 base and J lost 4; bases outside the gene matches: 2. The CDR3 is 15 residues long. The V gene's germline CDR1 is SGHTA and CDR2 FQGNSA. The CDR3 sequence is CASSLVSGGYNEQFF. In DNA, the CDR3 is TGTGCCAGCAGCTTAGTTAGCGGGGGTTACAATGAGCAGTTCTTC.

The chain links TRBV19 to TRBJ1-2; a weak D match, TRBD1 (5 bases). The CDR3 runs to 14 residues. The germline V gene encodes CDR1 LNHDA and CDR2 SQIVND (reference sequence). Trimming stripped 4 bases from V and 8 bases from J, with 17 bases between. CDR3 amino acids: CASSTSGTAYGYTF. For the CDR3, the DNA is TGTGCCAGTAGTACTTCCGGGACTGCCTACGGCTACACCTTC.

The rearrangement joins TRBV27 to TRBJ2-6; D is undetermined. This CDR3 is built from 15 residues. Germline values: CDR1 MNHEY, CDR2 SMNVEV (reference sequence). Trimming took 5 bases from V and 0 from J, leaving 8 bases between them. This CDR3 reads CASSASSSGANVLTF. The CDR3 coding sequence is TGTGCCAGCAGTGCCAGTTCCTCTGGGGCCAACGTCCTGACTTTC.

This rearrangement joins TRBV19 to TRBJ1-5; D remains ambiguous. Trimming took off 6 bases at V and 0 bases at J, with 6 bases between the two ends. There are 13 residues in the CDR3. Germline CDR1 reads LNHDA; CDR2 reads SQIVND (reference sequence). The CDR3: CASRDNSNQPQHF. CDR3 coding DNA: TGTGCCAGTAGAGACAATAGCAATCAGCCCCAGCATTTT.